The 32 T cell receptor beta chains in this list originate from one sample, sequenced in a study of early T cells in non-severe SARS-CoV-2 infection. TCRdb re-analysed the 5' RACE reads in MiXCR, keeping a single row per CDR3 protein. The data hold tens of thousands of distinct CDR3 sequences, with more than 12% observed a single time. The source material was whole blood, sampled at baseline. The receptors were gathered from an adult who was a healthcare worker with PCR-confirmed SARS-CoV-2 infection or an uninfected control (not recorded which).

This clonotype came up many times. This sequence joins TRBV9 and TRBJ1-5; tentatively, D is TRBD1 (5 bases). Germline CDR1 reads SGDLS; CDR2 reads YYNGEE. V lost 0 bases and J lost 2, with 6 bases in between. The CDR3 has 14 amino acids. The CDR3 is CASSVGDRNQPQHF. DNA for the CDR3: TGTGCCAGCAGCGTAGGGGACCGCAATCAGCCCCAGCATTTT.

The V and J genes are TRBV12-3 or TRBV12-4 and TRBJ2-7, with 8 positions matching TRBD2. The V and J ends lost 2 bases and 4 bases, in that order; junction bases with no gene match: 4. The CDR3 consists of 14 residues. DNA of the CDR3: TGTGCCAGCAGTTTATATAGCGGGACGTACGAGCAGTACTTC. Amino acid sequence: CASSLYSGTYEQYF.

This chain joins TRBV14 and TRBJ2-3; maybe TRBD1 (5 bases). Trimming removed 4 bases at V and 4 bases at J, with 18 bases between. Germline V gene lookup returns CDR1 SGHDN and CDR2 FVKESK. This CDR3 contains 16 residues. This chain's CDR3 is CASSPRVLQGSDTQYF. The CDR3 DNA follows: TGTGCCAGCAGCCCAAGAGTACTGCAGGGATCAGATACGCAGTATTTT.

This clonotype was observed at least ten times. The chain employs TRBV24-1 and TRBJ2-5, with a possible D match to TRBD2 (5 bases). V lost 12 bases and J lost 3, with 19 bases in between. Germline values: CDR1 KGHDR, CDR2 SFDVKD. This CDR3 has 14 residues. The CDR3 DNA is TGTGCCGCCCGAAAGGAGGCGGATAAAGAGACCCAGTACTTC. This sequence encodes CAARKEADKETQYF.

The V call is TRBV3-1, the J call TRBJ2-1; 9 positions agree with TRBD2. Germline trimming cut 2 bases from V and 4 bases from J; bases unmatched to any gene: 6. Germline V gives CDR1 LGHDT, CDR2 YNNKEL (reference sequence). The CDR3 spans 16 residues. The CDR3 DNA sequence: TGTGCCAGCAGCCAATCCGGGACTAGCTGGTACAATGAGCAGTTCTTC. It codes for CASSQSGTSWYNEQFF.

In its sample, this clonotype is medium-sized. The rearrangement joins TRBV28 to TRBJ2-7; no reliable D call. V dropped 3 bases and J dropped 3 bases, with 9 bases sitting between them. Germline lookup yields CDR1 MDHEN and CDR2 SYDVKM. The CDR3 covers 13 residues. The CDR3 bases are TGTGCCAGCAGTTTTGTGGGCCACTACGAGCAGTACTTC. Translating it yields CASSFVGHYEQYF.

This sequence joins TRBV7-9 and TRBJ2-3; the match to TRBD1 covers 10 bases. The CDR3 has 16 residues. Germline CDR1 SEHNR, CDR2 FQNEAQ (reference sequence). Germline trimming cut 2 bases from V and 2 bases from J; bases unmatched to any gene: 4. CDR3 residues: CASSLMGTGDTDTQYF. CDR3 DNA sequence: TGTGCCAGCAGCTTAATGGGGACAGGGGACACAGATACGCAGTATTTT. The variable domain in full, with the rest retrieved from reference TRBV7-9 and TRBJ2-3, is DTGVSQNPRHKITKRGQNVTFRCDPISEHNRLYWYRQTLGQGPEFLTYFQNEAQLEKSRLLSDRFSAERPKGSFSTLEIQRTEQGDSAMYLCASSLMGTGDTDTQYFGPGTRLTVL.

This clonotype was detected ten times or more. The chain couples TRBV7-8 to TRBJ1-2; no firm D call. CDR3 size: 13 residues. V was trimmed by 1 base and J by 2 bases, leaving 5 bases between them. Germline CDR1 is SGHVS and CDR2 is FQNEAQ. The CDR3 DNA reads as TGTGCCAGCAGCTTAGGCGGGAACTATGGCTACACCTTC. This codes for CASSLGGNYGYTF. The whole variable domain, filled in from reference TRBV7-8 and TRBJ1-2, reads GAGVSQSPRYKVAKRGQDVALRCDPISGHVSLFWYQQALGQGPEFLTYFQNEAQLDKSGLPSDRFFAERPEGSVSTLKIQRTQQEDSAVYLCASSLGGNYGYTFGSGTRLTVV.

Many counts were recorded for this clonotype. V gene TRBV4-1 combines with J gene TRBJ2-5; D gene ambiguous. V dropped 0 bases and J dropped 4 bases, with 9 bases sitting between them. Germline CDR1 is MGHRA and CDR2 is YSYEKL. This CDR3 has 14 residues. This chain's CDR3 is CASSQEGIRETQYF. The DNA for the CDR3 is TGCGCCAGCAGCCAAGAGGGGATCCGAGAGACCCAGTACTTC.

The chain recombines TRBV29-1 with TRBJ2-7; D is perhaps TRBD1 (5 bases). The length of the CDR3 is 15 residues. Trimming removed 4 bases at V and 7 bases at J, with 23 bases between. Germline CDR1 is SQVTM and CDR2 is ANQGSEA. This chain's CDR3 is CSVVRLRLGVGEQYF. In DNA form, the CDR3 reads TGCAGCGTTGTTCGTTTGCGGTTAGGGGTGGGTGAGCAGTACTTC.

This clonotype was seen a few times. The chain couples TRBV7-2 to TRBJ2-3; 14 bases match TRBD2. The germline CDR1 and CDR2 sequences are SGHTA and FQGNSA. The CDR3 runs 17 residues. The V and J ends lost 5 bases and 3 bases, in that order; junction bases with no gene match: 7. The CDR3 nucleotides are TGTGCCAGCAGCCCCGGGACTAGCGGGAGTTGGACAGATACGCAGTATTTT. It is translated as CASSPGTSGSWTDTQYF.

This clonotype has a count of ten or more. The chain couples TRBV5-5 to TRBJ2-3, with D possibly being TRBD1 or TRBD2 (5 bases each). The CDR3 is 16 residues long. Germline V gives CDR1 SGHKS, CDR2 YYEKEE (reference sequence). Trimming left V 2 bases short and J 2 bases short, with 15 bases between. The CDR3 region is CASSLTWGWITDTQYF. CDR3 in DNA: TGTGCCAGCAGCTTAACGTGGGGGTGGATCACAGATACGCAGTATTTT.

This clonotype was seen a handful of times. This chain uses TRBV5-1 with TRBJ2-7; D might be TRBD2 (5 bases). With 0 bases removed from V and 1 base from J, the gap between germline ends came to 11 bases. CDR3 size: 15 residues. CDR1 and CDR2 (germline): SGHRS, YFSETQ. CDR3 protein: CASSLEGPGSYEQYF. CDR3 in DNA: TGCGCCAGCAGCTTGGAGGGCCCGGGGTCCTACGAGCAGTACTTC.

In this sample, this clonotype turned up a few times. This chain links TRBV7-8 with TRBJ2-5; TRBD1 is a possible D gene (6 bases). The CDR3 totals 13 residues. The germline V and J ends were trimmed by 4 bases and 4 bases, with 10 bases remaining between them. CDR1 is SGHVS, CDR2 FQNEAQ, per germline. The CDR3 DNA sequence: TGTGCCAGCAGCTCGGACAGTCGAGAGACCCAGTACTTC. It yields the protein CASSSDSRETQYF.

The sample holds many counts of this clonotype. The CDR3 DNA sequence: TGTGCTAGTGGCTCTGTCCTAGCGGGGCGCTCCTACAATGAGCAGTTCTTC. Its translation: CASGSVLAGRSYNEQFF. The chain links TRBV12-5 to TRBJ2-1; 9 bases agree with TRBD2. J lost 0 bases, V lost 6 bases, and 9 bases had no gene match. CDR3 length equals 17 residues. Per germline, CDR1 LGHNT and CDR2 FRNRAP.

V is TRBV5-1 and J is TRBJ2-1; possible D gene TRBD1, 6 bases. V lost 4 bases to trimming and J lost 4 bases, with 12 bases between them. The CDR3 contains 14 residues. The germline V gene has CDR1 SGHRS and CDR2 YFSETQ. CDR3 bases: TGCGCCAGCAGCCCACAGGGAATTTACAATGAGCAGTTCTTC. It translates to CASSPQGIYNEQFF.

This clonotype appeared many times. The chain employs TRBV7-2 and TRBJ2-4; no reliable D call. V was cut by 1 base and J by 0 bases, with 7 bases left in between. Germline CDR1 reads SGHTA; CDR2 reads FQGNSA. CDR3 length equals 15 residues. The CDR3 is CASSLDTLAKNIQYF. CDR3 coding DNA: TGTGCCAGCAGCTTAGACACTTTAGCCAAAAACATTCAGTACTTC.

This chain links TRBV5-1 with TRBJ2-7; 9 nucleotides match TRBD2. The germline V gene encodes CDR1 SGHRS and CDR2 YFSETQ. The V gene end was trimmed by 1 base and the J gene end by 2 bases; junction bases not matched to a gene: 16. The CDR3 consists of 19 residues. CDR3 coding DNA: TGCGCCAGCAGCTTGTATCCAGCGGGGGGCAGATGGGATCCCTACGAGCAGTACTTC. Its protein product is CASSLYPAGGRWDPYEQYF. Full variable domain (outside the CDR3, taken from reference TRBV5-1 and TRBJ2-7): KAGVTQTPRYLIKTRGQQVTLSCSPISGHRSVSWYQQTPGQGLQFLFEYFSETQRNKGNFPGRFSGRQFSNSRSEMNVSTLELGDSALYLCASSLYPAGGRWDPYEQYFGPGTRLTVT.

This clonotype was counted many times. The chain carries TRBV29-1 and TRBJ2-7; possibly TRBD2 for D (6 bases). CDR3 size: 13 residues. Germline V gene data show CDR1 as SQVTM and CDR2 as ANQGSEA. V shed 3 bases and J shed 0 bases, with 9 bases lying between them. DNA of the CDR3: TGCAGCGTTGAGTCCGGGAGCTCCTACGAGCAGTACTTC. It codes for CSVESGSSYEQYF.

This clonotype has just a few counts. The chain combines TRBV14 with TRBJ2-7, with TRBD1 as a possible D gene (5 bases). The V gene lost 8 bases and the J gene lost 3 bases, with 8 bases spanning the gap. The length of the CDR3 is 11 residues. Germline V CDR1 and CDR2: SGHDN, FVKESK. The CDR3 spells CASGAFYEQYF. CDR3 bases: TGTGCCAGCGGGGCGTTCTACGAGCAGTACTTC. The full variable domain, in which reference TRBV14 and TRBJ2-7 provide the parts outside the CDR3, is EAGVTQFPSHSVIEKGQTVTLRCDPISGHDNLYWYRRVMGKEIKFLLHFVKESKQDESGMPNNRFLAERTGGTYSTLKVQPAELEDSGVYFCASGAFYEQYFGPGTRLTVT.

The J gene is TRBJ2-3, the V gene TRBV27, with TRBD2 matching 11 bases. V shed 6 bases, J shed 5 bases, and the junction held 4 bases outside the gene matches. Germline-derived CDR1 and CDR2 are MNHEY and SMNVEV (reference sequence). The CDR3 spans 14 residues. The CDR3, as DNA: TGTGCCAGCAGGGCTAGCGGGAGGAAAGATACGCAGTATTTT. Encoded protein: CASRASGRKDTQYF.

The chain employs TRBV30 and TRBJ1-2, with D tentatively TRBD1 (6 bases). The V gene's germline CDR1 is GTSNPN and CDR2 SVGIG (reference sequence). V lost 5 bases to trimming and J lost 8 bases, with 12 bases between them. CDR3 size: 11 residues. The CDR3 spells CAWPTGIGYTF. CDR3 DNA sequence: TGTGCCTGGCCAACAGGGATAGGCTACACCTTC.

This clonotype was detected a few times. This sequence joins TRBV27 and TRBJ2-7; 13 nucleotides align to TRBD2. The CDR3 spans 15 residues. After removal of 5 bases from V and 5 bases from J, the junction contained 6 bases not matched to a gene. The germline V gene encodes CDR1 MNHEY and CDR2 SMNVEV (reference sequence). The CDR3 region has the DNA TGTGCCAGCAGTCTCGGACTAGCGGGAGTGAACGAGCAGTACTTC. Amino acid sequence: CASSLGLAGVNEQYF.

This clonotype was detected once. The V and J genes are TRBV11-2 and TRBJ2-7; D may be TRBD2 (5 bases). The V and J ends lost 5 bases and 9 bases respectively, with 11 bases between them. The CDR3 length is 11 residues. CDR1 and CDR2 (germline): SGHAT, FQNNGV. CDR3 protein: CASSHLSGQYF. The CDR3, as DNA: TGTGCCAGCAGCCATCTCAGCGGGCAGTACTTC.

Here the CDR3 DNA reads TGCGCCAGCCTTGGCAGGGTGGGAGAAAGCAATCAGCCCCAGCATTTT. This gives the protein CASLGRVGESNQPQHF. The chain couples TRBV5-1 to TRBJ1-5; the D gene is possibly TRBD1 (5 bases). Germline V CDR1 and CDR2: SGHRS, YFSETQ. V was shortened by 7 bases and J by 1 base, with 18 bases between the two germline ends. The CDR3 consists of 16 residues.

The chain combines TRBV11-1 with TRBJ2-4, with a possible D match to TRBD1 (5 bases). V lost 3 bases, J lost 6 bases, and 15 bases lay in between. Per the germline V gene, CDR1 is SGHAT and CDR2 is FQDESV (reference sequence). This CDR3 is built from 15 residues. The DNA for the CDR3 is TGTGCCAGCAGCTTGGTGGGGCAGGGCGGAAACATTCAGTACTTC. Amino acids: CASSLVGQGGNIQYF.

The chain has TRBV12-3 or TRBV12-4 and TRBJ2-1; TRBD2 might be the D (5 bases). The CDR3 runs 15 residues. Trimming pared 0 bases from V and 5 bases from J, leaving 11 bases between. In DNA, the CDR3 is TGTGCCAGCAGTTTAGCGGGAGAGTATGACAATGAGCAGTTCTTC. It codes for CASSLAGEYDNEQFF.

There are a few counts of this clonotype. The chain is built from TRBV6-6 and TRBJ2-3; 8 positions match TRBD2. J was trimmed by 1 base and V by 8 bases; bases with no gene match: 5. This CDR3 spans 14 amino acids. CDR1 is MNHNY, CDR2 SVGAGI, per germline (reference sequence). In nucleotides, the CDR3 is TGTGCCAGCGAACGGGAGGGGGGCACAGATACGCAGTATTTT. Translating gives CASEREGGTDTQYF.

This clonotype was counted a few times. This chain connects TRBV5-1 to TRBJ2-7; 9 bases are shared with TRBD1. CDR1 and CDR2 from the germline V gene are SGHRS and YFSETQ. The CDR3 has 15 amino acids. J lost 5 bases, V lost 4 bases, and 10 bases had no gene match. CDR3 DNA sequence: TGCGCCAGCAGCCTTGGGACAGGGAGGGGTAACGAGCAGTACTTC. Translation gives CASSLGTGRGNEQYF.

This clonotype was seen a handful of times. The chain recombines TRBV19 with TRBJ2-1; unclear D gene. This CDR3 has 17 amino acids. V was pared by 5 bases and J by 8 bases, with 25 bases between. The germline V gene has CDR1 LNHDA and CDR2 SQIVND (reference sequence). The CDR3 here is CASSSGGRAPPGDEQFF. The DNA for the CDR3 is TGTGCCAGTAGTTCAGGCGGAAGGGCCCCACCGGGCGATGAGCAGTTCTTC.

This clonotype counts as medium-sized (0.01 to 0.1%). The chain combines TRBV2 with TRBJ2-2, with TRBD2 identical over 13 bases. The CDR3 consists of 15 residues. Per the germline V gene, CDR1 is SNHLY and CDR2 is FYNNEI. V lost 5 bases to trimming and J lost 4 bases; unmatched junction nucleotides: 1. As DNA, the CDR3 is TGTGCCAGCAGTCGGACTAGCGGGAGCACCGGGGAGCTGTTTTTT. This gives the protein CASSRTSGSTGELFF.

This clonotype was counted a few times. This rearrangement joins TRBV11-2 to TRBJ2-7, with 7 bases that match TRBD1. In germline, CDR1 is SGHAT, CDR2 FQNNGV. The CDR3 extends over 14 amino acids. Germline trimming cut 5 bases from V and 0 bases from J; bases unmatched to any gene: 4. CDR3 sequence reads: CASSPGTDSYEQYF. CDR3 DNA sequence: TGTGCCAGCAGCCCCGGGACAGACTCCTACGAGCAGTACTTC.